These 29 T cell receptor beta chains were sequenced from one sample in a study of blood T cell repertoires in COVID-19. Here immunoSEQ multiplex PCR was the method, and the copy in TCRdb shows in-frame clones only, minus some. The repertoire includes approximately 75,000 clones, around nine tenths of them detected once, and around 6% sits in the top ten. The sequencing input was peripheral blood. These receptors were collected from a man at least 80 years old with COVID-19, enrolled during active disease.

As for this clone: The same CDR3 also results from other DNA sequences found in this sample. The V gene is TRBV5-1, the J gene TRBJ2-2; 7 bases align to TRBD1. With 0 bases clipped from V and 6 bases from J, the junction kept 5 bases outside the gene matches. The CDR3 sequence is 15 residues long. Germline CDR1 is SGHRS and CDR2 is YFSETQ. In DNA, the CDR3 is TGCGCCAGCAGCTTGGGACAGGGAATCTCCGGGGAGCTGTTTTTT. This sequence encodes CASSLGQGISGELFF.

The chain recombines TRBV29-1 with TRBJ2-2; possibly TRBD1 for D (5 bases). Germline V CDR1 and CDR2: SQVTM, ANQGSEA. The CDR3 consists of 12 residues. The ends were cut back, 6 bases at V and 1 base at J, with 6 bases in the middle. The CDR3 DNA sequence: TGCAGCGTCAGGGAGAACACCGGGGAGCTGTTTTTT. It codes for CSVRENTGELFF.

This rearrangement joins TRBV5-1 to TRBJ1-1; D unresolved. Germline CDR1 and CDR2: SGHRS and YFSETQ. Trimming shortened V by 0 bases and J by 0 bases, and 6 bases separated the two germline ends. The CDR3 runs 14 residues. The CDR3 DNA sequence: TGCGCCAGCAGCTTGGGGCAGGTGAACACTGAAGCTTTCTTT. Translated: CASSLGQVNTEAFF.

By frequency in the sample, this clone is medium-sized. V and J are TRBV27 and TRBJ2-7; TRBD1 aligns across 12 bases. CDR1 is MNHEY, CDR2 SMNVEV, per germline (reference sequence). This CDR3 has 16 residues. V shed 2 bases, J shed 0 bases, and the junction held 2 bases outside the gene matches. CDR3 nucleotides: TGTGCCAGCAGTTTAGGGGACAGGGGGCTCTCCTACGAGCAGTACTTC. This gives the protein CASSLGDRGLSYEQYF.

This clone has only a few counts. This sequence joins TRBV3-1 (or the pseudogene TRBV3-2) and TRBJ1-1, with 7 bases aligning to TRBD1. The germline V gene encodes CDR1 LGHDT and CDR2 YNNKEL (reference sequence). J gave up 5 bases and V 3 bases, and 6 bases lay outside the gene matches. CDR3 length: 14 residues. The CDR3 is CASSHRRGLTEAFF. Written as DNA, the CDR3 is TGTGCCAGCAGCCATCGCAGGGGGTTGACTGAAGCTTTCTTT.

The chain employs TRBV3-1 (or the pseudogene TRBV3-2) and TRBJ1-4; TRBD1 aligns across 10 bases. CDR3 length: 16 residues. Germline V gene sequence: CDR1 LGHDT, CDR2 YNNKEL (reference sequence). With V trimmed by 4 bases and J by 5 bases, 7 bases remained unmatched. The CDR3 DNA reads as TGTGCCAGCAGCCTCCCAGGACAGGGGGAGAATGAAAAACTGTTTTTT. The encoded protein is CASSLPGQGENEKLFF.

V usage is TRBV6-5 and J usage is TRBJ1-2, with 8 nucleotides matching TRBD1. The CDR3 has 12 residues. The V and J ends lost 8 bases and 6 bases, in that order; junction bases with no gene match: 5. Germline CDR1 reads MNHEY; CDR2 reads SVGAGI. CDR3 nucleotides: TGTGCCAGCGGACAGGGTATTGATGGCTACACCTTC. This codes for CASGQGIDGYTF.

The gene calls are TRBV4-1 and TRBJ2-4, with D possibly matching TRBD2 (6 bases). The CDR3 covers 17 residues. The germline V gene has CDR1 MGHRA and CDR2 YSYEKL. V shed 0 bases and J shed 7 bases, with 19 bases lying between them. This CDR3 reads CASSQEVTSLLGNIQYF. CDR3 DNA: TGCGCCAGCAGCCAAGAGGTGACTAGTTTACTGGGGAACATTCAGTACTTC.

V is TRBV28 and J is TRBJ1-1; no definite D call. CDR1 MDHEN and CDR2 SYDVKM come from the germline V gene. The V end was cut by 10 bases, the J end by 0 bases, with 15 bases between. The CDR3 extends over 14 amino acids. DNA of the CDR3: TGTGCCACTACCCAACCCGGGATGAACACTGAAGCTTTCTTT. As protein: CATTQPGMNTEAFF.

The rearrangement joins TRBV7-2 to TRBJ1-5, with D possibly TRBD1 on 5 matching bases. The V end lost 5 bases, the J end lost 0 bases, and 14 bases lay between the germline ends. Germline V lookup: CDR1 SGHTA, CDR2 FQGNSA. The CDR3 is 16 residues long. The CDR3 protein is CASSPRTMISNQPQHF. DNA of the CDR3: TGTGCCAGCAGCCCCCGGACAATGATTAGCAATCAGCCCCAGCATTTT.

The V gene is TRBV3-1 (or the pseudogene TRBV3-2), the J gene TRBJ2-1, with TRBD1 identical over 8 bases. The junction had 3 bases not matched to a gene; V was cut back by 4 bases and J by 1 base. The CDR3 runs to 15 residues. Germline V gene data show CDR1 as LGHDT and CDR2 as YNNKEL (reference sequence). CDR3 in DNA: TGTGCCAGCAGCCTACAGGGGGTTTCCTACAATGAGCAGTTCTTC. Its protein is CASSLQGVSYNEQFF.

The chain carries TRBV11-2 and TRBJ1-6, with D possibly TRBD1 on 6 matching bases. This CDR3 spans 12 amino acids. Per germline, CDR1 SGHAT and CDR2 FQNNGV. V shed 9 bases and J shed 8 bases, with 11 bases lying between them. The CDR3 nucleotides read TGTGCCAGTACGGACAGTTATTCACCCCTCCACTTT. It encodes CASTDSYSPLHF.

The chain recombines TRBV19 with TRBJ1-3; TRBD1 matches at 9 bases. The trim removed 5 bases at V and 7 bases at J, leaving 3 bases unmatched. This CDR3 comprises 13 residues. Germline-derived CDR1 and CDR2 are LNHDA and SQIVND (reference sequence). CDR3 protein: CASSLGTGNTIYF. Here the CDR3 DNA reads TGTGCCAGTAGTCTTGGGACAGGGAACACCATATATTTT.

The chain carries TRBV2 and TRBJ1-2; D not certain. V was cut by 0 bases and J by 6 bases, with 11 bases left in between. CDR1 is SNHLY and CDR2 is FYNNEI in the germline V gene. The CDR3 has 14 residues. CDR3 DNA: TGTGCCAGCAGTGAAGCCCGTCGTTCGGATGGCTACACCTTC. Its translation is CASSEARRSDGYTF.

The chain is built from TRBV5-1 and TRBJ2-3; weak D call: TRBD1 (5 bases). The CDR3 sequence is 15 residues long. Germline-derived CDR1 and CDR2 are SGHRS and YFSETQ. The ends were cut back, 0 bases at V and 2 bases at J, with 10 bases in the middle. Here the CDR3 DNA reads TGCGCCAGCAGCTTGGCCAGACAGTTCACAGATACGCAGTATTTT. It translates to CASSLARQFTDTQYF. The full variable domain, with the rest looked up from reference TRBV5-1 and TRBJ2-3, is KAGVTQTPRYLIKTRGQQVTLSCSPISGHRSVSWYQQTPGQGLQFLFEYFSETQRNKGNFPGRFSGRQFSNSRSEMNVSTLELGDSALYLCASSLARQFTDTQYFGPGTRLTVL.

The V gene is TRBV18, the J gene TRBJ1-2; possible D gene TRBD1, 5 bases. This CDR3 spans 14 amino acids. Germline assignment: CDR1 KGHSH and CDR2 LQKENI. Trimming took 5 bases from V and 3 from J, leaving 13 bases between them. The CDR3 bases are TGTGCCAGCTCAACGAGGGGAGGCGACTATGGCTACACCTTC. Protein sequence: CASSTRGGDYGYTF.

The chain couples TRBV5-1 to TRBJ2-5; D perhaps matches TRBD1 (6 bases). CDR1 SGHRS and CDR2 YFSETQ come from the germline V gene. This CDR3 has 15 residues. V lost 0 bases and J lost 5, with 14 bases in between. The CDR3 nucleotides are TGCGCCAGCAGCTTGGGGATAGGGGGTTCGGAGACCCAGTACTTC. Amino acids: CASSLGIGGSETQYF.

The V call is TRBV5-4, the J call TRBJ1-2; D not certain. The length of the CDR3 is 12 residues. V lost 2 bases, J lost 5 bases, and 7 bases lay in between. The germline V gene has CDR1 SGHNT and CDR2 YYREEE (reference sequence). The CDR3 DNA reads TGTGCCAGCAGCTTTGGGGAGTATGGCTACACCTTC. This encodes CASSFGEYGYTF.

The chain is built from TRBV19 and TRBJ2-2, with D possibly being TRBD2 (6 bases). The germline V gene encodes CDR1 LNHDA and CDR2 SQIVND (reference sequence). Between the trimmed V and J ends, which lost 8 bases and 5 bases, there was a span of 15 bases. This CDR3 comprises 14 residues. DNA of the CDR3: TGTGCCAGTGACGAGGAGGGGCGAACCGGGGAGCTGTTTTTT. It encodes CASDEEGRTGELFF.

The genes are TRBV6-1 and TRBJ1-1; D might be TRBD1 (6 bases). The CDR3 spans 16 residues. The germline V gene encodes CDR1 MNHNS and CDR2 SASEGT. The V gene lost 3 bases and the J gene lost 0 bases, with 14 bases spanning the gap. CDR3 in DNA: TGTGCCAGCAGTGATCCTTTACAGGGCATGAACACTGAAGCTTTCTTT. This gives the protein CASSDPLQGMNTEAFF.

The chain is built from TRBV5-1 and TRBJ1-4; 8 nucleotides line up with TRBD1. The V and J ends lost 0 bases and 7 bases, in that order; junction bases with no gene match: 11. The CDR3 spans 17 residues. Germline V gives CDR1 SGHRS, CDR2 YFSETQ. CDR3 in amino acids: CASSLDPTGEMSEKLFF. Written as DNA, the CDR3 is TGCGCCAGCAGCTTGGACCCGACAGGGGAGATGAGTGAAAAACTGTTTTTT.

This clone was picked up one time. This chain connects TRBV9 to TRBJ2-5; 7 nucleotides match TRBD1. The CDR3 runs to 16 residues. Germline V gives CDR1 SGDLS, CDR2 YYNGEE. The J segment lost 0 bases and the V segment lost 0 bases, leaving 5 bases of the junction unmatched. CDR3: CASSVGRTGHQETQYF. The CDR3 DNA reads TGTGCCAGCAGCGTAGGAAGGACAGGACACCAAGAGACCCAGTACTTC.

This clone appeared a single time. The chain couples TRBV25-1 to TRBJ1-2; D remains unclear. The CDR3 extends over 13 amino acids. The V and J ends lost 3 bases and 4 bases respectively, with 9 bases between them. Germline CDR1 reads MGHDK; CDR2 reads SYGVNS. The CDR3 region is CASSDNQLYGYTF. The CDR3, as DNA: TGTGCCAGCAGTGATAACCAACTCTATGGCTACACCTTC.

As for this clone: The same CDR3 is also encoded by other DNA sequences in this sample. The chain is built from TRBV18 and TRBJ2-7; D is unresolved. Germline CDR1 and CDR2: KGHSH and LQKENI. Deletions cut 3 bases from V and 2 bases from J, with 5 bases between. The length of the CDR3 is 12 residues. Here the CDR3 DNA reads TGTGCCAGCTCACCCCAGACCTACGAGCAGTACTTC. Its protein product is CASSPQTYEQYF.

The chain recombines TRBV2 with TRBJ2-2, with 11 bases aligning to TRBD1. The ends lost 8 bases at V and 8 bases at J; junction bases unmatched: 13. The germline V gene has CDR1 SNHLY and CDR2 FYNNEI. The CDR3 is 16 amino acids. CDR3 in amino acids: CASSHAGTGGMGELFF. The CDR3 nucleotides are TGTGCCAGCTCCCACGCCGGGACAGGGGGAATGGGGGAGCTGTTTTTT.

The rearrangement uses TRBV27 and TRBJ1-1; D unclear. The CDR3 consists of 14 residues. Germline-derived CDR1 and CDR2 are MNHEY and SMNVEV (reference sequence). The V end lost 3 bases, the J end lost 3 bases, and 11 bases lay between the germline ends. This chain's CDR3 is CASSFTPGYTEAFF. The DNA for the CDR3 is TGTGCCAGCAGTTTCACCCCAGGATACACTGAAGCTTTCTTT.

This rearrangement joins TRBV6-5 to TRBJ2-7; D is possibly TRBD1 (5 bases). The germline V and J ends were trimmed by 6 bases and 2 bases, with 11 bases remaining between them. Germline V gene data show CDR1 as MNHEY and CDR2 as SVGAGI. This CDR3 has 13 amino acids. The chain's CDR3 is CASRGQGAYEQYF. The CDR3 coding sequence is TGTGCCAGCAGGGGTCAGGGCGCCTACGAGCAGTACTTC.

This sequence joins TRBV28 and TRBJ1-6; 7 bases agree with TRBD1. The germline CDR1 and CDR2 sequences are MDHEN and SYDVKM. The V gene end was trimmed by 6 bases and the J gene end by 2 bases; junction bases not matched to a gene: 13. This CDR3 has 18 amino acids. The CDR3 nucleotides read TGTGCCAGCAGACCTCGACAGGGTCGTCAAACCTATAATTCACCCCTCCACTTT. It translates to CASRPRQGRQTYNSPLHF.

The DNA for the CDR3 is TGTGCCAGCAGTTACGGGGGAGGGGACACTGAAGCTTTCTTT. This encodes CASSYGGGDTEAFF. This chain connects TRBV6-5 to TRBJ1-1, with D perhaps matching TRBD1 (5 bases). This CDR3 spans 14 amino acids. V was trimmed by 2 bases and J by 3 bases, leaving 10 bases between them. Germline-derived CDR1 and CDR2 are MNHEY and SVGAGI.